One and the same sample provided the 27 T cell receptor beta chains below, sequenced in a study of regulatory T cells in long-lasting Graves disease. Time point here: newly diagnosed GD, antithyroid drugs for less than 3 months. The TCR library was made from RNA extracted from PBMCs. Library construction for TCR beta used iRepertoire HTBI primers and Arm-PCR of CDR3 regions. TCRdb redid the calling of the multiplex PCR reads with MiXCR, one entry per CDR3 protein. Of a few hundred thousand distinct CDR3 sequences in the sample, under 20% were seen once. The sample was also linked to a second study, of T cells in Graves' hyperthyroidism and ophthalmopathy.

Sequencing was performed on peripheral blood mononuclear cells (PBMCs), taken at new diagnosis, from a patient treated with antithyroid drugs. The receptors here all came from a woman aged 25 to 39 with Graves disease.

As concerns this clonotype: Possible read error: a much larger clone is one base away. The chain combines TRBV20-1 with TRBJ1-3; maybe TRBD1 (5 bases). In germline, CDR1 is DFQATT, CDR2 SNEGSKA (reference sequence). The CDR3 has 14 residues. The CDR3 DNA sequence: TGCAGTGCTAGGGCGGGGACCTCTGGAACCACCATATATTTT. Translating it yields CSARAGTSGTTIYF.

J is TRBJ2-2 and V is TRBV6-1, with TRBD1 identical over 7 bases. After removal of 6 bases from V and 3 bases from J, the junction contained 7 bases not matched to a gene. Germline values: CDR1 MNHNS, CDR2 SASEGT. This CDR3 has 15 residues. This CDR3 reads CASSPSTGYTGELFF. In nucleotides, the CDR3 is TGTGCCAGCAGCCCCTCGACAGGGTACACCGGGGAGCTGTTTTTT.

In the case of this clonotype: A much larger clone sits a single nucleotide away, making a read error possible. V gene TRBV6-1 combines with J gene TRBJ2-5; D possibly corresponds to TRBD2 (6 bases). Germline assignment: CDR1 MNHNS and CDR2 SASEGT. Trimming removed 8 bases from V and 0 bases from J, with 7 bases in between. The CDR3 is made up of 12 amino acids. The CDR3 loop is CASGGDQETQYF. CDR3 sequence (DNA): TGTGCCAGCGGAGGGGACCAAGAGACCCAGTACTTC.

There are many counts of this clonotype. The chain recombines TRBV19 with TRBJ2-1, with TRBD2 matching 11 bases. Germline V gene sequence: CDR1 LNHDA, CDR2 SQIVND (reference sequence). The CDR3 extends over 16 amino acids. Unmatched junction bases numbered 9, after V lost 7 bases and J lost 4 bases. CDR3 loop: CASNTLGTSGYNEQFF. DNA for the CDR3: TGTGCCAGTAATACGCTAGGGACTAGCGGTTACAATGAGCAGTTCTTC.

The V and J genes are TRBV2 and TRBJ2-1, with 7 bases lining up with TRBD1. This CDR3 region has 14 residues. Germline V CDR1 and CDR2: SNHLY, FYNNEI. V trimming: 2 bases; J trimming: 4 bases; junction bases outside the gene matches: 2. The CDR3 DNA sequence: TGTGCCAGCAGTGAATCGGACAGGTACAATGAGCAGTTCTTC. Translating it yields CASSESDRYNEQFF.

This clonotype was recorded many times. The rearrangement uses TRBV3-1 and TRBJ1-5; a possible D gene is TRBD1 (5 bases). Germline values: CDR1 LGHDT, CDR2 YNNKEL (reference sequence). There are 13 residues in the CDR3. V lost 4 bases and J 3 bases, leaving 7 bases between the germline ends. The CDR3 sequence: CASSRQNNQPQHF. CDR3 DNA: TGTGCCAGCAGCCGACAGAACAATCAGCCCCAGCATTTT. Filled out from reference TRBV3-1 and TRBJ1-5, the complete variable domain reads DTAVSQTPKYLVTQMGNDKSIKCEQNLGHDTMYWYKQDSKKFLKIMFSYNNKELIINETVPNRFSPKSPDKAHLNLHINSLELGDSAVYFCASSRQNNQPQHFGDGTRLSIL.

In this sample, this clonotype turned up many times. In DNA, the CDR3 is TGTGCCAGCAGACGACAGGGCGAGCAGTACTTC. It specifies CASRRQGEQYF. The chain employs TRBV3-1 and TRBJ2-7; 7 bases match TRBD1. CDR1 and CDR2 from the germline V gene are LGHDT and YNNKEL (reference sequence). The CDR3 covers 11 residues. V lost 6 bases and J lost 6; bases outside the gene matches: 2.

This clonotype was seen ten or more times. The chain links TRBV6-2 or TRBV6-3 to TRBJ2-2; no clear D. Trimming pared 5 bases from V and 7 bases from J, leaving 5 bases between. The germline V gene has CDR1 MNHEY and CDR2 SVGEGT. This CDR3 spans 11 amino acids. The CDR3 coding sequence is TGTGCCAGCAGTACGAACGGGGAGCTGTTTTTT. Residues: CASSTNGELFF.

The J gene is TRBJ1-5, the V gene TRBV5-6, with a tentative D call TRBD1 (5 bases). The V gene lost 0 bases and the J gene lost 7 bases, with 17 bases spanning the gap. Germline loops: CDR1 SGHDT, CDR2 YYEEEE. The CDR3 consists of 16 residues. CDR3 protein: CASSLGIGGVEQPQHF. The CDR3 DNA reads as TGTGCCAGCAGCTTGGGAATTGGAGGGGTTGAACAGCCCCAGCATTTT.

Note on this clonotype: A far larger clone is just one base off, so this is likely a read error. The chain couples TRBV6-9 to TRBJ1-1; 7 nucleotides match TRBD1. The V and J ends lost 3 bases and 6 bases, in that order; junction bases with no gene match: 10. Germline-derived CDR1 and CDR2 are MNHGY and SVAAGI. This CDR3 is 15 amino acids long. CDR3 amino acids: CASSYVSGGYAEAFF. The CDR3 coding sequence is TGTGCCAGCAGTTACGTATCAGGGGGTTATGCTGAAGCTTTCTTT.

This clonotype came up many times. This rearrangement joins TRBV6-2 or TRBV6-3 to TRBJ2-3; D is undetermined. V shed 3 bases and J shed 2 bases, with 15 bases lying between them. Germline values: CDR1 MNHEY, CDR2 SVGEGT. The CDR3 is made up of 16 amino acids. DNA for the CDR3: TGTGCCAGCAGTTATGCTCGGACCGGAACCACAGATACGCAGTATTTT. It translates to CASSYARTGTTDTQYF.

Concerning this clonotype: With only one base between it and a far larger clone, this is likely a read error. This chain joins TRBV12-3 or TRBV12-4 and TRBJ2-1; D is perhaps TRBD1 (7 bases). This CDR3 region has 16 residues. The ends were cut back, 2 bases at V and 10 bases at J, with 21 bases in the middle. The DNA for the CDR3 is TGTGCCAGCAGTTTACAGGGGGGACCCCCTTTTTACGAGCAGTTCTTC. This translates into CASSLQGGPPFYEQFF.

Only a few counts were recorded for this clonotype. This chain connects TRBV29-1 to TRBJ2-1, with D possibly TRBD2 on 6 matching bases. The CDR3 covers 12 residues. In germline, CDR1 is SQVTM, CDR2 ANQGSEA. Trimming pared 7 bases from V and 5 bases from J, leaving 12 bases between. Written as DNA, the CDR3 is TGCAGCGCCCGACTAGTGAACAATGAGCAGTTCTTC. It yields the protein CSARLVNNEQFF.

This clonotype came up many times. This CDR3 is CSATPGQGAPYEQYF. CDR3 coding DNA: TGCAGTGCTACCCCGGGACAGGGGGCCCCCTACGAGCAGTACTTC. This sequence joins TRBV20-1 and TRBJ2-7; TRBD1 aligns across 12 bases. CDR1 DFQATT and CDR2 SNEGSKA come from the germline V gene (reference sequence). The CDR3 has 15 amino acids. The trim removed 4 bases at V and 2 bases at J, leaving 6 bases unmatched.

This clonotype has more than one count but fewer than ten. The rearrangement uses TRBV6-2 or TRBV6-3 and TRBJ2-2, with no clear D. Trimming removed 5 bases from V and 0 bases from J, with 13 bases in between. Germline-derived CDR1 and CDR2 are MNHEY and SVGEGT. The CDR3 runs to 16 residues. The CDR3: CASSEEWTANTGELFF. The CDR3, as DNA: TGTGCCAGCAGTGAAGAATGGACCGCGAACACCGGGGAGCTGTTTTTT.

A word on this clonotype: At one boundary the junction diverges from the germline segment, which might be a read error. The CDR3 region has the DNA TGTGCCAGCAACAGGGGTACGTGGACTGAAGAACTGTTTTTT. It is translated as CASNRGTWTEELFF. The chain is built from TRBV6-1 and TRBJ1-4, with TRBD1 matching 7 bases. The CDR3 spans 14 residues. The germline CDR1 and CDR2 sequences are MNHNS and SASEGT.

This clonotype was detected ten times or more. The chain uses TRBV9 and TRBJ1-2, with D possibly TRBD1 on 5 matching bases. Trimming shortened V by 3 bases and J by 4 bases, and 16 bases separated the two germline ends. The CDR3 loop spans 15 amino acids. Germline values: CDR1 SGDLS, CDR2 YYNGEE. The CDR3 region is CASSAHDSTSYGYTF. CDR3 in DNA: TGTGCCAGCAGCGCCCACGACAGCACCTCCTATGGCTACACCTTC.

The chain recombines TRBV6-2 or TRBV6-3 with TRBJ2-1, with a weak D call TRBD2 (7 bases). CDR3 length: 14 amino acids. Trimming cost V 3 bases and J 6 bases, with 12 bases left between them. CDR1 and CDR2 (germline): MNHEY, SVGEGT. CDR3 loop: CASSYSRGGNEQFF. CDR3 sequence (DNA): TGTGCCAGCAGTTATTCTAGGGGGGGCAATGAGCAGTTCTTC.

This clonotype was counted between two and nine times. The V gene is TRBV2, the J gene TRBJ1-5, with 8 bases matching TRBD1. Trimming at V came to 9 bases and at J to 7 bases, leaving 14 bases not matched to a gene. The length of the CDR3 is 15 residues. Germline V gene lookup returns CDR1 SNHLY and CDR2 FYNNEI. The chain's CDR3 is CARIGQGGFRQPQHF. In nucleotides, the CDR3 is TGTGCCAGAATCGGACAGGGAGGGTTCCGCCAGCCCCAGCATTTT.

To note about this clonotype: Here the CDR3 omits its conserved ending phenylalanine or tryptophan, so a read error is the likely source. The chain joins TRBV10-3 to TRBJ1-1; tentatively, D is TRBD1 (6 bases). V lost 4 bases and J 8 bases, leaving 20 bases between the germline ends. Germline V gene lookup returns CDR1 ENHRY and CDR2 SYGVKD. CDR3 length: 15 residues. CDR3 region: CAISVIQGPEVEAFS. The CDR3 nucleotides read TGTGCCATCAGTGTCATACAGGGTCCTGAAGTGGAAGCTTTCTCT.

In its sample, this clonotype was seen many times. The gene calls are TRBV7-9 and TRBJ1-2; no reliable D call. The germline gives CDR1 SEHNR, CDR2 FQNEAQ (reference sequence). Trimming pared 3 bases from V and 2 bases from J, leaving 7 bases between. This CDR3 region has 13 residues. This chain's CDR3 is CASSLQGNYGYTF. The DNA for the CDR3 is TGTGCCAGCAGCTTGCAAGGGAACTATGGCTACACCTTC. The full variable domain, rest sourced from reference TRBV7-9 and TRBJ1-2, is DTGVSQNPRHKITKRGQNVTFRCDPISEHNRLYWYRQTLGQGPEFLTYFQNEAQLEKSRLLSDRFSAERPKGSFSTLEIQRTEQGDSAMYLCASSLQGNYGYTFGSGTRLTVV.

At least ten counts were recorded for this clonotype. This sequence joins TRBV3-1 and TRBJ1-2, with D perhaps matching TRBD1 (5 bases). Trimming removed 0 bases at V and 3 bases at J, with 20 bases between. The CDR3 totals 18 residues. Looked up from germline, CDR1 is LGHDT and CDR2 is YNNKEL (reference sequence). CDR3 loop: CASSQDRRMRGADYGYTF. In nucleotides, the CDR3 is TGTGCCAGCAGCCAAGATAGAAGGATGAGGGGCGCAGACTATGGCTACACCTTC.

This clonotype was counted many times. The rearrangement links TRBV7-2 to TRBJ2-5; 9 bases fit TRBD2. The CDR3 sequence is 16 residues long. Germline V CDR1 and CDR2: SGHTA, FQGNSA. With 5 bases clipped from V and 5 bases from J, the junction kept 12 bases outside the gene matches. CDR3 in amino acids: CASSAARGGAGETQYF. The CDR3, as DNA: TGTGCCAGCAGCGCAGCCCGCGGGGGGGCCGGGGAGACCCAGTACTTC. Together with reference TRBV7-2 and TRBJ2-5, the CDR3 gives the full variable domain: GAGVSQSPSNKVTEKGKDVELRCDPISGHTALYWYRQSLGQGLEFLIYFQGNSAPDKSGLPSDRFSAERTGGSVSTLTIQRTQQEDSAVYLCASSAARGGAGETQYFGPGTRLLVL.

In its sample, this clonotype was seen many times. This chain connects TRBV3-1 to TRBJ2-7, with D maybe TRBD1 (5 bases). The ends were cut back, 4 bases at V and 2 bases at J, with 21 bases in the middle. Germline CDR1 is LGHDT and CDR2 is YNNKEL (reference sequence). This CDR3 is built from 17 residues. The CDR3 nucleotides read TGTGCCAGCAGCCGCGGTGGGGCCCCGTTAATACCCTACGAGCAGTACTTC. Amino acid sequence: CASSRGGAPLIPYEQYF.

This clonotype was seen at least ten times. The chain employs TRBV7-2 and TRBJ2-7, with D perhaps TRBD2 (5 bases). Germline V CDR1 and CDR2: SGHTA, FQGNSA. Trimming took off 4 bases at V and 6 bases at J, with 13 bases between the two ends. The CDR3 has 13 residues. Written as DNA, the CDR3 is TGTGCCAGCAGCTCCCAGAGGGATGGCGAGCAGTACTTC. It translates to CASSSQRDGEQYF.

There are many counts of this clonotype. CDR3 residues: CASAGTKNTEAFF. CDR3 nucleotide sequence: TGTGCCAGCGCCGGGACAAAGAACACTGAAGCTTTCTTT. J is TRBJ1-1 and V is TRBV6-1; a possible D gene is TRBD1 (6 bases). The CDR3 is made up of 13 amino acids. Germline V lookup: CDR1 MNHNS, CDR2 SASEGT. V was trimmed by 8 bases and J by 1 base, leaving 11 bases between them.

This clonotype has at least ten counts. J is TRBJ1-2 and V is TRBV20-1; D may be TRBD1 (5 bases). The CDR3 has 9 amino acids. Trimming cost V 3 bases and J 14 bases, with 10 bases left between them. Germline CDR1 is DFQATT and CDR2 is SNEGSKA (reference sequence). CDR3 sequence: CSASKGWTF. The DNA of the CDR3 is TGCAGTGCTAGTAAGGGGTGGACCTTC.